This T cell receptor beta chain derives from a study of blood T cells in healthy people across ages. Study findings and constraints: Naive and antigen-experienced cells were not separated, limiting conclusive comparison. A strong correlation between TCR beta diversity and naive T cell percentage was seen. Relative to aged donors, long-lived donors carried more naive CD4+ cells and displayed higher diversity.

Sample-barcoded 5' priming and a J-beta primer mix drove a second PCR of about 7 to 11 cycles. Through a template-switch adaptor with 12 random nucleotides, each cDNA molecule received a tag. TCRdb ran MiXCR on the 5' RACE reads and lists one entry per CDR3 protein. The sample includes more than 900,000 distinct CDR3 sequences, about 29% of them seen just once. In the case of this clonotype: Its antigen is unidentified.

This same sample was also taken into another study, of T cells of mothers and their children.

The sample was blood. The sequence was obtained from a woman aged 40-49 years in good health.

The DNA of the CDR3 is TGTGCCAGCAGCCGCACAGGGGGCCAGCAATGGGACACTGAAGCTTTCTTT. Protein: CASSRTGGQQWDTEAFF. The J gene is TRBJ1-1, the V gene TRBV7-4, with TRBD1 matching over 9 bases. The CDR3 is 17 amino acids. Germline loops: CDR1 SGHVT, CDR2 SQSDAQ. V was clipped by 5 bases and J by 3 bases; unmatched bases: 13.